This entry lists 28 T cell receptor beta chains sequenced from one sample in a study of blood T cells in healthy people across ages. Next came a second PCR, run for roughly 7 to 12 cycles, which used a sample-barcoded 5' primer along with a J-beta primer mix. TCRdb called the 5' RACE reads again in MiXCR, with one record for every CDR3 protein. The sample holds almost 800,000 distinct CDR3 sequences; 58% are singletons and the top ten take approximately 20%. The sequencing input was blood. These receptors were collected from a man aged 25-45 years in good health.

This chain uses TRBV5-6 with TRBJ2-4, with 7 bases identical to TRBD2. The germline V gene has CDR1 SGHDT and CDR2 YYEEEE. The CDR3 contains 15 residues. After removal of 2 bases from V and 1 base from J, the junction contained 3 bases not matched to a gene. The CDR3 sequence: CASSFLGGAKNIQYF. DNA for the CDR3: TGTGCCAGCAGCTTTCTCGGGGGGGCCAAAAACATTCAGTACTTC.

This clonotype was detected once. The rearrangement uses TRBV5-1 and TRBJ1-4, with 7 nucleotides matching TRBD1. The CDR3 consists of 15 residues. Germline loops: CDR1 SGHRS, CDR2 YFSETQ. The ends lost 3 bases at V and 4 bases at J; junction bases unmatched: 6. The CDR3 loop is CASSSTGALNEKLFF. The CDR3, as DNA: TGCGCCAGCAGCTCCACAGGGGCGCTTAATGAAAAACTGTTTTTT.

V usage is TRBV6-6 and J usage is TRBJ2-3; 8 nucleotides align to TRBD2. The ends lost 2 bases at V and 0 bases at J; junction bases unmatched: 7. The CDR3 totals 17 residues. Germline V gene data show CDR1 as MNHNY and CDR2 as SVGAGI (reference sequence). CDR3 protein: CASSYGELAVSTDTQYF. CDR3 coding DNA: TGTGCCAGCAGTTACGGAGAACTAGCGGTTAGCACAGATACGCAGTATTTT.

This chain connects TRBV12-3 or TRBV12-4 to TRBJ1-4; a weak D match, TRBD1 (5 bases). This CDR3 has 14 residues. V was cut by 7 bases and J by 0 bases, with 9 bases left in between. The DNA of the CDR3 is TGTGCCAGCAAATTGGGGGCAACTAATGAAAAACTGTTTTTT. Encoded protein: CASKLGATNEKLFF.

This clonotype has more than one count but fewer than ten. The gene calls are TRBV6-2 or TRBV6-3 and TRBJ2-5, with TRBD2 identical over 7 bases. Germline CDR1 MNHEY, CDR2 SVGEGT. The CDR3 sequence is 15 residues long. J gave up 2 bases and V 10 bases, and 13 bases lay outside the gene matches. CDR3: CATLSSAGVQETQYF. The CDR3 region has the DNA TGTGCCACCTTATCTAGCGCGGGAGTTCAAGAGACCCAGTACTTC.

The gene calls are TRBV20-1 and TRBJ2-3; weak D call: TRBD2 (7 bases). V gave up 5 bases and J gave up 5 bases, with 11 bases separating them. CDR3 size: 12 residues. From germline, CDR1 is DFQATT and CDR2 SNEGSKA (reference sequence). This CDR3 is CSAGGGGDTQYF. CDR3 nucleotide sequence: TGCAGTGCTGGAGGGGGGGGAGATACGCAGTATTTT.

V is TRBV20-1 and J is TRBJ2-4; a possible D gene is TRBD1 (6 bases). The last part of the DNA fits TRBJ2-5 better; the J call may be wrong. Germline V gives CDR1 DFQATT, CDR2 SNEGSKA (reference sequence). There are 14 residues in the CDR3. The CDR3 DNA is TGCAGTGCTAGTAGGCAGGGGTTTTTGGAGACCCAGTACTTC. This encodes CSASRQGFLETQYF.

This clonotype occurred a few times. The chain is built from TRBV6-5 and TRBJ1-6, with no clear D. V shed 6 bases and J shed 7 bases, with 10 bases lying between them. Germline V gene sequence: CDR1 MNHEY, CDR2 SVGAGI. CDR3 length: 13 amino acids. CDR3: CASRTVRNSPLHF. CDR3 coding DNA: TGTGCCAGCAGGACGGTGAGGAATTCACCCCTCCACTTT.

This chain joins TRBV10-3 and TRBJ1-2, with D uncertain. This CDR3 region has 14 residues. Germline V gives CDR1 ENHRY, CDR2 SYGVKD. V was pared by 0 bases and J by 0 bases, with 5 bases between. The DNA of the CDR3 is TGTGCCATCAGTGAGTCCGGGACTAACTATGGCTACACCTTC. This encodes CAISESGTNYGYTF.

CDR3 protein: CASTTDRINEKLFF. The DNA for the CDR3 is TGTGCCAGCACCACGGACAGGATTAATGAAAAACTGTTTTTT. The J gene is TRBJ1-4, the V gene TRBV28, with 7 bases fitting TRBD1. Trimming cost V 7 bases and J 4 bases; bases outside gene matches: 6. CDR3 length: 14 residues. Germline V gene lookup returns CDR1 MDHEN and CDR2 SYDVKM.

The sample holds a few counts of this clonotype. The chain is built from TRBV20-1 and TRBJ2-1; 9 bases align to TRBD2. The V segment lost 5 bases and the J segment 9 bases; nucleotides outside the gene matches: 11. Germline V lookup: CDR1 DFQATT, CDR2 SNEGSKA (reference sequence). CDR3 length: 14 residues. CDR3 residues: CSAGPSGTSREQFF. The CDR3 DNA follows: TGCAGTGCTGGCCCTTCCGGGACTAGCCGTGAGCAGTTCTTC.

This chain uses TRBV5-4 with TRBJ1-1; the D is unclear. The germline CDR1 and CDR2 sequences are SGHNT and YYREEE (reference sequence). Trimming took off 3 bases at V and 2 bases at J, with 8 bases between the two ends. This CDR3 is 13 amino acids long. CDR3 region: CASSSRDNTEAFF. CDR3 bases: TGTGCCAGCAGCTCCCGGGATAACACTGAAGCTTTCTTT.

The CDR3 reads CAMNNSQGFAFETQYF. In nucleotides, the CDR3 is TGTGCCATGAATAATTCTCAGGGTTTTGCTTTCGAGACCCAGTACTTC. V usage is TRBV10-3 and J usage is TRBJ2-5, with D tentatively TRBD1 (5 bases). CDR3 length: 16 amino acids. Germline V gene data show CDR1 as ENHRY and CDR2 as SYGVKD. With 9 bases removed from V and 5 bases from J, the gap between germline ends came to 25 bases.

This clonotype was counted a few times. The CDR3 DNA reads as TGCAGCGTCCGTACATCGAGTAGCACCGGGGAGCTGTTTTTT. As protein: CSVRTSSSTGELFF. The chain is built from TRBV29-1 and TRBJ2-2, with D hard to call. The CDR3 contains 14 residues. The V gene lost 6 bases and the J gene lost 4 bases, with 15 bases spanning the gap. Germline-derived CDR1 and CDR2 are SQVTM and ANQGSEA.

This clonotype has more than one count but fewer than ten. V is TRBV12-3 or TRBV12-4 and J is TRBJ1-2; 9 bases line up with TRBD1. This CDR3 contains 13 residues. The ends lost 7 bases at V and 8 bases at J; junction bases unmatched: 8. CDR3: CASNFDRGGGYTF. The CDR3 DNA reads TGTGCCAGCAATTTCGACAGGGGGGGAGGCTACACCTTC.

The rearrangement uses TRBV12-3 or TRBV12-4 and TRBJ2-7, with D hard to call. The CDR3 extends over 15 amino acids. Trimming took off 4 bases at V and 3 bases at J, with 16 bases between the two ends. CDR3 amino acids: CASSSDPLAFYEQYF. DNA for the CDR3: TGTGCCAGCAGTTCCGATCCTTTAGCCTTCTACGAGCAGTACTTC.

The chain couples TRBV29-1 to TRBJ2-1; D might be TRBD1 (6 bases). Germline values: CDR1 SQVTM, CDR2 ANQGSEA. V was clipped by 5 bases and J by 3 bases, with 14 bases between them. The CDR3 length is 14 residues. The CDR3 DNA is TGCAGCGTTACTACAGGGCCCAACTACAATGAGCAGTTCTTC. This translates into CSVTTGPNYNEQFF.

This chain links TRBV11-2 with TRBJ2-5; D is possibly TRBD2 (6 bases). V was clipped by 3 bases and J by 3 bases, with 14 bases between them. The CDR3 has 15 residues. Per the germline V gene, CDR1 is SGHAT and CDR2 is FQNNGV. CDR3 coding DNA: TGTGCCAGCAGCTTCCCGGCGGCGGGAAAAGAGACCCAGTACTTC. It yields the protein CASSFPAAGKETQYF.

The gene calls are TRBV11-2 and TRBJ2-7; D remains ambiguous. This CDR3 contains 14 residues. Germline V gene sequence: CDR1 SGHAT, CDR2 FQNNGV. V was pared by 5 bases and J by 0 bases, with 11 bases between. The CDR3 DNA is TGTGCCAGCAGCCCGACGGAGAGCTCCTACGAGCAGTACTTC. Its protein product is CASSPTESSYEQYF.

V and J are TRBV4-3 and TRBJ1-1; D not certain. The germline gives CDR1 LGHNA, CDR2 YSLEER. Trimming removed 2 bases at V and 2 bases at J, with 12 bases between. The CDR3 loop spans 15 amino acids. CDR3 nucleotide sequence: TGCGCCAGCAGCCAATGGTCCGGGATTAACACTGAAGCTTTCTTT. Protein sequence: CASSQWSGINTEAFF.

V and J are TRBV29-1 and TRBJ1-1, with D hard to call. V lost 3 bases, J lost 3 bases, and 11 bases lay in between. The CDR3 is 13 residues long. Germline lookup yields CDR1 SQVTM and CDR2 ANQGSEA. CDR3 loop: CSVERRADTEAFF. DNA for the CDR3: TGCAGCGTTGAGAGAAGGGCTGACACTGAAGCTTTCTTT.

This chain uses TRBV24-1 with TRBJ1-2, with D tentatively TRBD1 (6 bases). The germline V and J ends were trimmed by 1 base and 2 bases, with 7 bases remaining between them. Germline V gene data show CDR1 as KGHDR and CDR2 as SFDVKD. The CDR3 loop spans 14 amino acids. The chain's CDR3 is CATSDFGQNYGYTF. The CDR3 nucleotides read TGTGCCACCAGTGATTTTGGACAGAACTATGGCTACACCTTC.

V and J are TRBV28 and TRBJ2-3; 10 bases align to TRBD2. In germline, CDR1 is MDHEN, CDR2 SYDVKM. The CDR3 has 17 residues. V dropped 6 bases and J dropped 2; count of bases not matched to a gene: 11. CDR3 DNA: TGTGCCAGCAGGGTGACTAGCGGGTCCCTAAACACAGATACGCAGTATTTT. It codes for CASRVTSGSLNTDTQYF.

This chain uses TRBV27 with TRBJ2-1; the match to TRBD2 covers 12 bases. CDR1 and CDR2 (germline): MNHEY, SMNVEV (reference sequence). This CDR3 has 18 amino acids. J gave up 1 base and V 5 bases, and 9 bases lay outside the gene matches. CDR3 loop: CASSRTSGTFSSYNEQFF. DNA for the CDR3: TGTGCCAGCAGTCGGACTAGCGGGACGTTTTCTTCCTACAATGAGCAGTTCTTC.

The chain carries TRBV3-1 and TRBJ2-1; 8 bases agree with TRBD2. Germline CDR1 and CDR2: LGHDT and YNNKEL (reference sequence). The J segment lost 2 bases and the V segment lost 8 bases, leaving 2 bases of the junction unmatched. The CDR3 covers 13 residues. The DNA of the CDR3 is TGTGCCAGCGCGGGGGGCACCTACAATGAGCAGTTCTTC. As protein: CASAGGTYNEQFF.

The chain has TRBV21-1 and TRBJ1-6. TRBV21-1 is an annotated pseudogene. This CDR3 spans 17 amino acids. Here the CDR3 reads CASSLEKGSWIGSPLHF. The CDR3 DNA follows: TGTGCCAGCAGCCTTGAAAAGGGCAGCTGGATTGGTTCACCCCTCCACTTT.

Worth noting for this clonotype: Germline is not matched at one junction end, which may reflect a read error. The chain recombines TRBV4-2 with TRBJ2-3; 7 nucleotides match TRBD1. The germline V gene encodes CDR1 LGHNA and CDR2 YNFKEQ. The CDR3 extends over 16 amino acids. CDR3 sequence reads: CAGSQDSRGYTDTQYF. The CDR3 DNA sequence: TGTGCCGGCAGCCAAGATTCCAGGGGGTACACAGATACGCAGTATTTT.

The rearrangement joins TRBV5-1 to TRBJ2-1; TRBD1 or TRBD2 may be the D gene (5 bases each). The length of the CDR3 is 17 residues. V gave up 1 base and J gave up 7 bases, with 21 bases separating them. Germline-derived CDR1 and CDR2 are SGHRS and YFSETQ. CDR3 residues: CASSLPGLTGTENEQFF. In DNA form, the CDR3 reads TGCGCCAGCAGCTTGCCGGGGCTAACGGGGACGGAGAATGAGCAGTTCTTC.